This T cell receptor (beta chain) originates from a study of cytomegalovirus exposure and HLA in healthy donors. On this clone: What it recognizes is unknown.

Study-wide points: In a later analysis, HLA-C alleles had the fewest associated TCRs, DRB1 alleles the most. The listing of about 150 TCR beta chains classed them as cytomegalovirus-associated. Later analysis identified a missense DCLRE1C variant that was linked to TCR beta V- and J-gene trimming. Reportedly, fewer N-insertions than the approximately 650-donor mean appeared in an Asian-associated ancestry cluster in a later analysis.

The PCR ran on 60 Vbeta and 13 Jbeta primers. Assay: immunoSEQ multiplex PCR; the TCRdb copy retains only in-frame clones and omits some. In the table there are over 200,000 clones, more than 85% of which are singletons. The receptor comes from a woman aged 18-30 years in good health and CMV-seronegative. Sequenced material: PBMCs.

CDR3 DNA sequence: TGTGCCAGCAGCTTATTAACCAGCGAGGAGTATGAGCAGTTCTTC. This sequence encodes CASSLLTSEEYEQFF. The chain carries TRBV7-9 and TRBJ2-1, with D unclear. V shed 2 bases and J shed 8 bases, with 16 bases lying between them. The CDR3 consists of 15 residues. Germline CDR1 and CDR2: SEHNR and FQNEAQ (reference sequence).